This is a list of T cell receptor beta chains from one sample in a study. MiXCR was run by TCRdb on the 5' RACE reads, yielding one entry per CDR3 protein. Of 34,000 or so distinct CDR3 sequences detected, 27% appear once; the ten largest clones hold about 2.5%. Source material: tumor-infiltrating Tregs sorted from the breast tumor. The source is a female donor with breast cancer. CDR3s include the opening cysteine and the closing phenylalanine or tryptophan. D genes are given only for firm matches. Not all rows give a size; the values are once, few, many and, for expanded clones, a class.

TRBV5-1	TRBJ1-1	.	.	TGCGCCAGCAGCTTGGGTCCAGGGATGGGGACTGAAGCTTTCTTT	CASSLGPGMGTEAFF
TRBV29-1	TRBJ2-3	.	.	TGCAGCGTGGACCAGGTGGCGGTCGCAGATACGCAGTATTTT	CSVDQVAVADTQYF
TRBV7-3	TRBJ2-1	.	.	TGTGCCAGCAGCTTTCTAGGGGGAAGCTCCTACAATGAGCAGTTCTTC	CASSFLGGSSYNEQFF
TRBV4-1	TRBJ2-1	.	many	TGCGCCAGCAGCCAAGATCTGACCTACAATGAGCAGTTCTTC	CASSQDLTYNEQFF
TRBV5-1	TRBJ1-1	.	medium-sized	TGCGCCAGCAGCTTGTTATGGACGGACACTGAAGCTTTCTTT	CASSLLWTDTEAFF
TRBV5-1	TRBJ2-1	.	once	TGCGCCAGCAGCTTAGGACCCGAGAATGGGAATGAGCAGTTCTTC	CASSLGPENGNEQFF
TRBV12-3/TRBV12-4	TRBJ2-7	TRBD2	many	TGTGCCAGCACCCCGGGGGGGGGTTTCTACGAGCAGTACTTC	CASTPGGGFYEQYF
TRBV9	TRBJ2-7	TRBD1	few	TGTGCCAGCAGCCCATCGGGGACAGGGAACGAGCAGTACTTC	CASSPSGTGNEQYF
TRBV12-3/TRBV12-4	TRBJ1-1	TRBD1	.	TGTGCCAGCAGTTTGGGACAGGGTAGCAAAGCTTTCTTT	CASSLGQGSKAFF
TRBV5-4	TRBJ2-7	TRBD2	.	TGTGCCAGCAGCGCCCGGACTAGCGGGAATCGCGAGCAGTACTTC	CASSARTSGNREQYF
TRBV19	TRBJ1-5	.	many	TGTGCCACCGCCCCGGGGATCGGCCAGCCCCAGCATTTT	CATAPGIGQPQHF
TRBV20-1	TRBJ2-7	.	many	TGCAGTGCTAGACGAAACGTGGATTCCTACGAGCAGTACTTC	CSARRNVDSYEQYF
TRBV4-1	TRBJ1-1	.	many	TGCGCCAGCAGCCAATACTCCCTTTCGGGACTAACGCCGAACACTGAAGCTTTCTTT	CASSQYSLSGLTPNTEAFF
TRBV27	TRBJ1-1	.	many	TGTGCCAGCAGTTCGCTTCAACCCGGGCCCTCTGAAGCTTTCTTT	CASSSLQPGPSEAFF
TRBV24-1	TRBJ2-1	TRBD2	few	TGTGCCACCAGTGATTTAGCGGGAGACTACAATGAGCAGTTCTTC	CATSDLAGDYNEQFF
TRBV20-1	TRBJ2-7	TRBD2	medium-sized	TGCAGTGCTCCCGTAGCGGGAGGGCCCTACGAGCAGTACTTC	CSAPVAGGPYEQYF
TRBV29-1	TRBJ1-2	.	many	TGCAGCGTTGTAGGTGTGGTCAGGGAGGGTTCGGGTGTTGGTCGCATCAACTATGGCTACACCTTC	CSVVGVVREGSGVGRINYGYTF
TRBV10-3	TRBJ2-3	.	few	TGTGCCATCAGTGAGATGGCGGGCGAATCTAGCACAGATACGCAGTATTTT	CAISEMAGESSTDTQYF
TRBV6-1	TRBJ2-1	.	.	TGTGCCAGCAGTGATTCGAGGCCCACCTACAATGAGCAGTTCTTC	CASSDSRPTYNEQFF
TRBV5-1	TRBJ2-7	.	.	TGCGCCAGCAGCTTGGTCGGTGGATACGAGCAGTACTTC	CASSLVGGYEQYF
TRBV10-3	TRBJ2-1	.	many	TGTGCCATCAGTGAGGGGGCCCGAGGGAATGAGCAGTTCTTC	CAISEGARGNEQFF
TRBV6-5	TRBJ1-6	TRBD1	few	TGTGCCAGCAGTTTTGAAAGACCGGGACAGGGCAATTCACCCCTCCACTTT	CASSFERPGQGNSPLHF
TRBV12-3/TRBV12-4	TRBJ1-1	.	many	TGTGCCAGCAGCTCTGTTGAAGCTTTCTTT	CASSSVEAFF
TRBV10-1	TRBJ2-3	.	.	TGCGCCAGCAGTGGACAGACTGAAGATACGCAGTATTTT	CASSGQTEDTQYF
TRBV20-1	TRBJ2-5	.	once	TGCAGTGCTAGTATGCAGACCCAGTACTTC	CSASMQTQYF
TRBV7-9	TRBJ2-3	.	medium-sized	TGTGCCAGCAGCTTTTCGGCAGGCACAGATACGCAGTATTTT	CASSFSAGTDTQYF
TRBV4-1	TRBJ1-2	TRBD1	many	TGCGCCAGCAGCCAAGTTTACGGACAGGGGGCTGGCTACACCTTC	CASSQVYGQGAGYTF
TRBV6-5	TRBJ2-2	.	medium-sized	TGTGCCAGCAGTTACTCGGGACAACTCTCCACCGGGGAGCTGTTTTTT	CASSYSGQLSTGELFF
TRBV6-2/TRBV6-3	TRBJ2-7	.	.	TGTGCCAGCAGTTACTCGAACGAGCAGTACTTC	CASSYSNEQYF
TRBV7-9	TRBJ2-1	.	few	TGTGCCAGCAGCTTTGAGTGGAATGAGCAGTTCTTC	CASSFEWNEQFF
TRBV20-1	TRBJ1-1	TRBD1	.	TGCAGTGCTAGAGGGAACAGGGGGCATACTGAAGCTTTCTTT	CSARGNRGHTEAFF
TRBV24-1	TRBJ1-5	.	few	TGTGCCACCAGTGAACCAGGGAGCCATCAGCCCCAGCATTTT	CATSEPGSHQPQHF
TRBV15	TRBJ2-1	.	.	TGTGCCACCAGCAGTTCAGGGCAGGTTTCTCCCTACAATGAGCAGTTCTTC	CATSSSGQVSPYNEQFF
TRBV7-9	TRBJ1-2	.	many	TGTGCCAGCAGCTCCGCCTATGGCTACACCTTC	CASSSAYGYTF
TRBV5-1	TRBJ2-7	TRBD2	few	TGCGCCAGCAGCTACTCGACTAGCGCGTACGAGCAGTACTTC	CASSYSTSAYEQYF
TRBV6-6	TRBJ2-3	TRBD2	medium-sized	TGTGCCAGCAGTTCTCGGGGGGTGAGCACAGATACGCAGTATTTT	CASSSRGVSTDTQYF